These 27 T cell receptor beta chains were all obtained from the same sample, sequenced in a study of beta chain features in type 1 diabetes. These receptors' targets are unknown. Overall study findings and caveats: Moderate yet significant TCRB CDR3 shortening was seen in Type 1 diabetes patients in all four CD4+ subsets.

Expressed TCRB transcripts were sequenced after all isolated RNA was converted to cDNA. The repertoire was sequenced with immunoSEQ multiplex PCR; TCRdb's copy has only in-frame clones and lacks some. This sample has about 340,000 clones, with around an eighth found just once. Sequencing was done on a sample of naive CD4+ T cells from blood. All receptors come from a woman aged 18-35 years with type 1 diabetes.

The chain combines TRBV7-9 with TRBJ1-4; D call uncertain. The CDR3 covers 16 residues. Germline CDR1 SEHNR, CDR2 FQNEAQ (reference sequence). Trimming stripped 4 bases from V and 10 bases from J, with 22 bases between. The CDR3 DNA reads TGTGCCAGCAGCTCCGGCTCCGGGTCAACTAGCGGAAAACTGTTTTTT. Amino acids: CASSSGSGSTSGKLFF.

The chain joins TRBV28 to TRBJ1-2, with D tentatively TRBD1 (5 bases). Germline values: CDR1 MDHEN, CDR2 SYDVKM. The CDR3 sequence is 14 residues long. Trimming cost V 4 bases and J 4 bases, with 13 bases left between them. The CDR3 DNA reads TGTGCCAGCAGTTCCCAGGGTTTCTCCTATGGCTACACCTTC. Protein sequence: CASSSQGFSYGYTF.

The chain has TRBV11-1 and TRBJ2-4, with 8 bases that match TRBD2. From germline, CDR1 is SGHAT and CDR2 FQDESV (reference sequence). Trimming removed 1 base from V and 4 bases from J; junction bases left unmatched: 9. CDR3 length equals 17 residues. In DNA form, the CDR3 reads TGTGCCAGCAGCTTAGGCGGGCTAGCGGGCCTAAAAAACATTCAGTACTTC. It specifies CASSLGGLAGLKNIQYF. Combining the CDR3 with reference TRBV11-1 and TRBJ2-4 gives the whole variable domain EAEVAQSPRYKITEKSQAVAFWCDPISGHATLYWYRQILGQGPELLVQFQDESVVDDSQLPKDRFSAERLKGVDSTLKIQPAELGDSAMYLCASSLGGLAGLKNIQYFGAGTRLSVL.

The chain is built from TRBV6-9 and TRBJ1-1, with 7 bases fitting TRBD1. CDR1 MNHGY and CDR2 SVAAGI come from the germline V gene. V was clipped by 4 bases and J by 0 bases; unmatched bases: 5. The CDR3 spans 15 residues. The CDR3 sequence: CASSFKGGVNTEAFF. CDR3 DNA: TGTGCCAGCAGTTTTAAAGGGGGCGTGAACACTGAAGCTTTCTTT.

CDR3 amino acids: CASSLRLAGPGGTGELFF. DNA of the CDR3: TGCGCCAGCAGCTTGCGGCTAGCGGGGCCTGGGGGCACCGGGGAGCTGTTTTTT. This chain connects TRBV5-1 to TRBJ2-2, with 9 bases fitting TRBD2. The V segment lost 1 base and the J segment 4 bases; nucleotides outside the gene matches: 11. Germline assignment: CDR1 SGHRS and CDR2 YFSETQ. The CDR3 sequence is 18 residues long.

The rearrangement uses TRBV9 and TRBJ1-5; D perhaps matches TRBD1 (5 bases). Trimming cost V 4 bases and J 2 bases, with 10 bases left between them. The CDR3 spans 14 residues. The germline gives CDR1 SGDLS, CDR2 YYNGEE. The CDR3 is CASSLTGGNQPQHF. The CDR3 nucleotides read TGTGCCAGCAGCCTTACAGGAGGCAATCAGCCCCAGCATTTT.

This clone was counted between two and nine times. The same CDR3 is also encoded by other DNA sequences in this sample. The chain couples TRBV11-2 to TRBJ2-3; perhaps TRBD1 as D (5 bases). The V end was cut by 1 base, the J end by 3 bases, with 5 bases between. Germline values: CDR1 SGHAT, CDR2 FQNNGV. This CDR3 is built from 13 residues. CDR3 DNA sequence: TGTGCCAGCAGCTTAGCAGGGACAGATACGCAGTATTTT. Its translation is CASSLAGTDTQYF.

In the case of this clone: Within the sample, other DNA sequences also encode this same CDR3. V is TRBV9 and J is TRBJ2-6; 12 bases agree with TRBD2. V gave up 3 bases and J gave up 0 bases; unmatched junction bases: 4. Germline CDR1 reads SGDLS; CDR2 reads YYNGEE. There are 18 residues in the CDR3. For the CDR3, the DNA is TGTGCCAGCAGCGCGGGACTAGCGGGTTACTCTGGGGCCAACGTCCTGACTTTC. Amino acids: CASSAGLAGYSGANVLTF.

CDR3 protein: CAWSSTGGNYNEQFF. CDR3 nucleotide sequence: TGTGCCTGGAGTTCAACAGGGGGTAACTACAATGAGCAGTTCTTC. The rearrangement joins TRBV30 to TRBJ2-1; the match to TRBD1 covers 8 bases. Per germline, CDR1 GTSNPN and CDR2 SVGIG (reference sequence). V lost 2 bases to trimming and J lost 3 bases; unmatched junction nucleotides: 6. The CDR3 totals 15 residues.

The chain joins TRBV18 to TRBJ2-7, with 10 bases that match TRBD1. The CDR3 totals 13 residues. The junction had 2 bases not matched to a gene; V was cut back by 6 bases and J by 3 bases. Germline loops: CDR1 KGHSH, CDR2 LQKENI. The CDR3 sequence: CASSRDRGYEQYV. CDR3 nucleotide sequence: TGTGCCAGCTCGCGGGACAGGGGCTACGAGCAGTACGTC.

This clone was counted only a few times. The chain combines TRBV12-5 with TRBJ1-5; D gene unclear. The ends were cut back, 6 bases at V and 11 bases at J, with 14 bases in the middle. CDR1 and CDR2 (germline): LGHNT, FRNRAP. The CDR3 runs to 12 residues. CDR3 bases: TGTGCTAGTGGCCTGGGTCCCGGGACCCAGCATTTT. This codes for CASGLGPGTQHF.

V and J are TRBV28 and TRBJ1-2, with 8 bases identical to TRBD1. J lost 3 bases, V lost 8 bases, and 5 bases had no gene match. The germline V gene has CDR1 MDHEN and CDR2 SYDVKM. The CDR3 has 13 residues. CDR3 DNA: TGTGCCAGCCAGGGACAGGACTACTATGGCTACACCTTC. It translates to CASQGQDYYGYTF.

CDR3: CASSHPVGYGYTF. The CDR3 DNA follows: TGTGCCAGCAGCCACCCGGTTGGTTATGGCTACACCTTC. The V call is TRBV7-9, the J call TRBJ1-2, with D hard to call. Trimming removed 5 bases from V and 5 bases from J, with 12 bases in between. The CDR3 runs 13 residues. Germline V gene lookup returns CDR1 SEHNR and CDR2 FQNEAQ (reference sequence).

The J gene is TRBJ2-7, the V gene TRBV5-4; TRBD2 matches 7 bases. The CDR3 is 16 residues long. V trimming: 4 bases; J trimming: 0 bases; junction bases outside the gene matches: 10. Germline assignment: CDR1 SGHNT and CDR2 YYREEE (reference sequence). The CDR3 loop is CASSPSQSGVSYEQYF. The DNA for the CDR3 is TGTGCCAGCAGCCCCTCTCAGAGCGGGGTCTCCTACGAGCAGTACTTC.

The table lists this clone with a few counts. The V and J genes are TRBV10-3 and TRBJ1-3; D remains ambiguous. The CDR3 length is 16 residues. Per germline, CDR1 ENHRY and CDR2 SYGVKD. With 0 bases removed from V and 1 base from J, the gap between germline ends came to 10 bases. CDR3 residues: CAISESIPQSGNTIYF. The CDR3 DNA sequence: TGTGCCATCAGTGAGTCGATCCCACAATCTGGAAACACCATATATTTT.

The chain recombines TRBV29-1 with TRBJ1-1; weak D call: TRBD1 (5 bases). V lost 5 bases and J 4 bases, leaving 26 bases between the germline ends. CDR1 SQVTM and CDR2 ANQGSEA come from the germline V gene. The CDR3 is made up of 17 amino acids. In nucleotides, the CDR3 is TGCAGCGTTAAGGTCCGGAAGGGGCCACCATGGGGCACTGAAGCTTTCTTT. This gives the protein CSVKVRKGPPWGTEAFF. The full variable domain, its missing parts supplied by reference TRBV29-1 and TRBJ1-1, is SAVISQKPSRDICQRGTSLTIQCQVDSQVTMMFWYRQQPGQSLTLIATANQGSEATYESGFVIDKFPISRPNLTFSTLTVSNMSPEDSSIYLCSVKVRKGPPWGTEAFFGQGTRLTVV.

The genes are TRBV7-6 and TRBJ2-5, with 10 bases fitting TRBD2. After removal of 2 bases from V and 4 bases from J, the junction contained 1 base not matched to a gene. The length of the CDR3 is 14 residues. Germline CDR1 reads SGHVS; CDR2 reads FNYEAQ. The CDR3 sequence is CASSLLAGGETQYF. The CDR3 DNA follows: TGTGCCAGCAGCTTATTAGCGGGAGGAGAGACCCAGTACTTC.

This clone was seen a few times. The chain is built from TRBV6-5 and TRBJ2-3, with 8 bases lining up with TRBD2. In germline, CDR1 is MNHEY, CDR2 SVGAGI. V lost 8 bases and J lost 4; bases outside the gene matches: 5. This CDR3 has 13 amino acids. The CDR3 DNA is TGTGCCAGCGGGAAGCGGGAGCCAGATACGCAGTATTTT. It yields the protein CASGKREPDTQYF.

This clone came up a few times. The chain joins TRBV28 to TRBJ2-5; possible D gene TRBD2, 6 bases. CDR1 MDHEN and CDR2 SYDVKM come from the germline V gene. The CDR3 runs 14 residues. Trimming left V 5 bases short and J 5 bases short, with 15 bases between. The CDR3 sequence is CASSPLPGGETQYF. The CDR3 DNA reads TGTGCCAGCAGTCCACTACCCGGAGGGGAGACCCAGTACTTC.

This chain uses TRBV4-2 with TRBJ2-3, with D possibly being TRBD1 (6 bases). Germline V gene sequence: CDR1 LGHNA, CDR2 YNFKEQ. V was clipped by 4 bases and J by 0 bases, with 14 bases between them. The CDR3 contains 16 residues. The CDR3 reads CASSPPSGDSTDTQYF. As DNA, the CDR3 is TGTGCCAGCAGCCCGCCCTCAGGGGATAGCACAGATACGCAGTATTTT.

In this sample, this clone turned up a few times. The sample contains more than one DNA sequence encoding this CDR3. The chain employs TRBV18 and TRBJ1-2; D is unclear. The V gene's germline CDR1 is KGHSH and CDR2 LQKENI. The germline V and J ends were trimmed by 3 bases and 3 bases, with 11 bases remaining between them. The CDR3 is made up of 14 amino acids. The CDR3 DNA sequence: TGTGCCAGCTCACCCGCCCGGGATCACTATGGCTACACCTTC. This translates into CASSPARDHYGYTF.

The chain has TRBV11-2 and TRBJ2-7; 9 bases line up with TRBD1. Trimming at V came to 5 bases and at J to 5 bases, leaving 10 bases not matched to a gene. Germline loops: CDR1 SGHAT, CDR2 FQNNGV. The CDR3 runs to 15 residues. In DNA form, the CDR3 reads TGTGCCAGCAGCCCCAACCGGGACAGGGTACACGAGCAGTACGTC. It is translated as CASSPNRDRVHEQYV.

This clone was counted a few times. This sequence joins TRBV4-2 and TRBJ1-1; 9 bases align to TRBD1. Germline CDR1 reads LGHNA; CDR2 reads YNFKEQ. The CDR3 covers 15 residues. V lost 0 bases and J lost 5; bases outside the gene matches: 4. CDR3 residues: CASSQETGGRTEAFF. CDR3 in DNA: TGTGCCAGCAGCCAAGAAACAGGGGGCCGGACTGAAGCTTTCTTT.

This chain connects TRBV29-1 to TRBJ2-1, with a tentative D call TRBD2 (6 bases). The CDR3 covers 14 residues. The V gene's germline CDR1 is SQVTM and CDR2 ANQGSEA. V gave up 5 bases and J gave up 1 base, with 12 bases separating them. Here the CDR3 DNA reads TGCAGCGTTCTCTGGCTAGCGTCCTACAATGAGCAGTTCTTC. It yields the protein CSVLWLASYNEQFF.

The chain joins TRBV5-1 to TRBJ2-1; the D gene is possibly TRBD2 (5 bases). V lost 2 bases and J lost 8, with 11 bases in between. CDR3 size: 13 residues. CDR1 SGHRS and CDR2 YFSETQ come from the germline V gene. For the CDR3, the DNA is TGCGCCAGCAGCTTCCCTGGGCGGGATGAGCAGTTCTTC. This translates into CASSFPGRDEQFF.

This clone was recorded a few times. The chain joins TRBV5-4 to TRBJ2-1; 8 positions match TRBD2. The junction had 2 bases not matched to a gene; V was cut back by 0 bases and J by 0 bases. Germline-derived CDR1 and CDR2 are SGHNT and YYREEE (reference sequence). CDR3 length: 16 amino acids. CDR3 DNA: TGTGCCAGCAGCTTGGATCTAGCGGGCTCCTACAATGAGCAGTTCTTC. Translated: CASSLDLAGSYNEQFF. Based on the CDR3 plus reference TRBV5-4 and TRBJ2-1, the full variable domain is ETGVTQSPTHLIKTRGQQVTLRCSSQSGHNTVSWYQQALGQGPQFIFQYYREEENGRGNFPPRFSGLQFPNYSSELNVNALELDDSALYLCASSLDLAGSYNEQFFGPGTRLTVL.

The chain is built from TRBV27 and TRBJ2-1; D is undetermined. V was pared by 2 bases and J by 3 bases, with 5 bases between. CDR1 is MNHEY and CDR2 is SMNVEV in the germline V gene (reference sequence). The CDR3 spans 13 residues. The CDR3, as DNA: TGTGCCAGCAGTTTAGGGCTCTACAATGAGCAGTTCTTC. Translated: CASSLGLYNEQFF.